Listed here are 32 T cell receptor beta chains from one sample, sequenced in a study of blood T cells in healthy people across ages. A second about 6 to 11 cycle PCR used barcoded and J-beta primers. One entry per CDR3 protein results from TCRdb running MiXCR on the 5' RACE reads. Of around 820,000 distinct CDR3 sequences listed, around a quarter are singletons. The sample was also linked to a second study, of T cells of mothers and their children.

Sequencing used blood. These receptors all come from a boy aged 10-17 years in good health.

The chain combines TRBV24-1 with TRBJ2-4, with 9 bases lining up with TRBD1. This CDR3 is 13 amino acids long. Unmatched junction bases numbered 5, after V lost 7 bases and J lost 8 bases. Germline CDR1 reads KGHDR; CDR2 reads SFDVKD. CDR3 nucleotide sequence: TGTGCCACCAGAGGGACAGGGTCTGACATTCAGTACTTC. Translation gives CATRGTGSDIQYF.

The V call is TRBV20-1, the J call TRBJ2-1; no clear D gene. The V gene's germline CDR1 is DFQATT and CDR2 SNEGSKA (reference sequence). The V end lost 1 base, the J end lost 9 bases, and 10 bases lay between the germline ends. This CDR3 has 12 amino acids. In DNA, the CDR3 is TGCAGTGCTAGAGGGGCTAGTTTTGAGCAGTTCTTC. As protein: CSARGASFEQFF.

The rearrangement uses TRBV6-5 and TRBJ2-5; 9 bases line up with TRBD1. The J call is in doubt because the DNA end fits TRBJ2-7 better. The CDR3 spans 15 residues. Germline V lookup: CDR1 MNHEY, CDR2 SVGAGI. The CDR3 is CASSPTGTGFHEQYF. The CDR3 region has the DNA TGTGCCAGCAGCCCGACCGGGACAGGGTTCCACGAGCAGTACTTC.

V gene TRBV4-2 combines with J gene TRBJ2-7; a possible D gene is TRBD2 (5 bases). The CDR3 consists of 12 residues. V lost 2 bases to trimming and J lost 7 bases, with 9 bases between them. Germline V gene sequence: CDR1 LGHNA, CDR2 YNFKEQ. This CDR3 reads CASSQSGFEQYF. In nucleotides, the CDR3 is TGTGCCAGCAGCCAATCGGGGTTTGAGCAGTACTTC.

The chain employs TRBV20-1 and TRBJ2-1; D gene ambiguous. Trimming pared 6 bases from V and 8 bases from J, leaving 23 bases between. This CDR3 is built from 15 residues. The germline V gene encodes CDR1 DFQATT and CDR2 SNEGSKA (reference sequence). Written as DNA, the CDR3 is TGCAGTGCAGGGTCGGACGTCGGTCGACGCGATGAGCAGTTCTTC. Translating gives CSAGSDVGRRDEQFF.

This clonotype appeared a single time. V gene TRBV7-9 combines with J gene TRBJ2-3, with 10 nucleotides matching TRBD2. Per the germline V gene, CDR1 is SEHNR and CDR2 is FQNEAQ (reference sequence). This CDR3 is 15 amino acids long. V shed 5 bases, J shed 3 bases, and the junction held 5 bases outside the gene matches. CDR3: CASSTGLAKTDTQYF. CDR3 DNA: TGTGCCAGCAGCACGGGACTAGCGAAGACAGATACGCAGTATTTT. Full variable domain (missing parts from reference TRBV7-9 and TRBJ2-3): DTGVSQNPRHKITKRGQNVTFRCDPISEHNRLYWYRQTLGQGPEFLTYFQNEAQLEKSRLLSDRFSAERPKGSFSTLEIQRTEQGDSAMYLCASSTGLAKTDTQYFGPGTRLTVL.

This clonotype was counted a few times. The chain has TRBV20-1 and TRBJ1-5; no reliable D call. Germline values: CDR1 DFQATT, CDR2 SNEGSKA (reference sequence). The V gene lost 4 bases and the J gene lost 0 bases, with 10 bases spanning the gap. The CDR3 runs to 14 residues. In DNA form, the CDR3 reads TGCAGTGCTACAGAGCTCAGTAGCAATCAGCCCCAGCATTTT. This translates into CSATELSSNQPQHF.

The chain links TRBV7-2 to TRBJ2-5; no clear D gene. This CDR3 region has 13 residues. V dropped 5 bases and J dropped 3 bases, with 10 bases sitting between them. Germline loops: CDR1 SGHTA, CDR2 FQGNSA. The chain's CDR3 is CASSPASEETQYF. The CDR3 region has the DNA TGTGCCAGCAGCCCGGCCAGCGAAGAGACCCAGTACTTC.

This clonotype has more than one count but fewer than ten. The genes are TRBV18 and TRBJ2-1; D not resolved. Trimming stripped 6 bases from V and 8 bases from J, with 17 bases between. CDR1 and CDR2 from the germline V gene are KGHSH and LQKENI. There are 14 residues in the CDR3. This CDR3 reads CASSQGQASYEQFF. The DNA of the CDR3 is TGTGCCAGCTCCCAAGGGCAGGCCAGCTATGAGCAGTTCTTC.

This chain joins TRBV12-3 or TRBV12-4 and TRBJ1-2; TRBD1 agrees at 8 bases. The CDR3 extends over 18 amino acids. The V gene end was trimmed by 0 bases and the J gene end by 0 bases; junction bases not matched to a gene: 9. The CDR3: CASSLAPTGALSNYGYTF. The CDR3 DNA reads as TGTGCCAGCAGTTTAGCGCCGACAGGGGCCCTTTCTAACTATGGCTACACCTTC.

The V call is TRBV24-1, the J call TRBJ2-1; 7 bases align to TRBD1. This CDR3 region has 15 residues. Germline CDR1 KGHDR, CDR2 SFDVKD. Trimming removed 4 bases from V and 4 bases from J; junction bases left unmatched: 6. The CDR3 DNA is TGTGCCACCAGTGAGCCGACAGGGCCGTACAATGAGCAGTTCTTC. Amino acid sequence: CATSEPTGPYNEQFF.

This chain uses TRBV12-3 or TRBV12-4 with TRBJ1-4; D ambiguous. This CDR3 is 12 amino acids long. The V end lost 5 bases, the J end lost 8 bases, and 9 bases lay between the germline ends. Written as DNA, the CDR3 is TGTGCCAGCAGTCCGGGCCCCGAAAAACTGTTTTTT. Amino acids: CASSPGPEKLFF.

This clonotype was seen a few times. The CDR3 nucleotides are TGTGCCAGCAGTGAGGGTTGGGGCTACGAGCAGTACTTC. Protein sequence: CASSEGWGYEQYF. The chain joins TRBV27 to TRBJ2-7, with D perhaps matching TRBD2 (5 bases). CDR1 is MNHEY and CDR2 is SMNVEV in the germline V gene (reference sequence). Deletions cut 5 bases from V and 3 bases from J, with 11 bases between. The length of the CDR3 is 13 residues.

V and J are TRBV21-1 and TRBJ1-2. TRBV21-1 has pseudogene status. CDR3 length equals 14 residues. CDR3 in DNA: TGTGCCAGCAGAGGAACGAGGCCCTTCTATGGCTACACCTTC. Its translation is CASRGTRPFYGYTF.

V gene TRBV9 combines with J gene TRBJ2-5, with 11 bases identical to TRBD1. The end of the DNA fits TRBJ2-1 better, so the J call may be wrong. Germline loops: CDR1 SGDLS, CDR2 YYNGEE. The CDR3 runs to 15 residues. The CDR3 is CASSVDWTGGDEQFF. The CDR3 DNA reads as TGTGCCAGCAGCGTAGACTGGACAGGGGGCGATGAGCAGTTCTTC.

This clonotype has a handful of counts. The chain links TRBV7-9 to TRBJ2-5, with D perhaps TRBD2 (6 bases). Germline assignment: CDR1 SEHNR and CDR2 FQNEAQ (reference sequence). V lost 2 bases and J 5 bases, leaving 18 bases between the germline ends. The CDR3 runs 16 residues. Here the CDR3 DNA reads TGTGCCAGCAGCTTAAAGATTTCCGGGACTCGGGAGACCCAGTACTTC. Its translation is CASSLKISGTRETQYF.

This clonotype was detected a few times. The chain recombines TRBV5-1 with TRBJ2-5; 9 bases are shared with TRBD1. The tail of the sequence fits TRBJ2-1 better, so the J call may be wrong. The germline gives CDR1 SGHRS, CDR2 YFSETQ. This CDR3 region has 14 residues. The CDR3 sequence is CASYRDRADSEQFF. The CDR3 coding sequence is TGCGCCAGCTACCGGGACAGGGCGGACAGTGAGCAGTTCTTC.

The genes are TRBV12-3 or TRBV12-4 and TRBJ1-1; possibly TRBD1 for D (6 bases). The CDR3 has 14 residues. Between the trimmed V and J ends, which lost 2 bases and 4 bases, there was a span of 11 bases. The CDR3 loop reads CASSLSGGPTEAFF. The CDR3 nucleotides are TGTGCCAGCAGTTTAAGTGGGGGGCCCACTGAAGCTTTCTTT.

V gene TRBV12-3 or TRBV12-4 combines with J gene TRBJ2-5, with 8 bases aligning to TRBD2. The end of the DNA aligns better with TRBJ2-1, so the J call may be wrong. The CDR3 totals 14 residues. CDR3 DNA: TGTGCCAGCACCTTCGGGAGGGCCTACAATGAGCAGTTCTTC. Translated, it gives CASTFGRAYNEQFF.

This clonotype was picked up a small number of times. CDR3 nucleotides: TGTGCCAGCTTGTATTTGGGGAGCACTGAAGCTTTCTTT. The encoded protein is CASLYLGSTEAFF. The V gene is TRBV12-3 or TRBV12-4, the J gene TRBJ1-1, with D hard to call. With 8 bases removed from V and 4 bases from J, the gap between germline ends came to 14 bases. The CDR3 loop spans 13 amino acids.

This clonotype was seen more than once but under ten times. The V and J genes are TRBV5-6 and TRBJ2-5; possibly TRBD2 for D (5 bases). From germline, CDR1 is SGHDT and CDR2 YYEEEE. This CDR3 region has 19 residues. V lost 1 base and J 4 bases, leaving 26 bases between the germline ends. CDR3 sequence (DNA): TGTGCCAGCAGCTTGACGTCCCTAGCTGTCAAATTGTACCCAGAGACCCAGTACTTC. This sequence encodes CASSLTSLAVKLYPETQYF.

This clonotype was seen more than once but under ten times. This chain joins TRBV28 and TRBJ2-2, with no clear D. This CDR3 contains 15 residues. V was pared by 2 bases and J by 2 bases, with 9 bases between. The germline CDR1 and CDR2 sequences are MDHEN and SYDVKM. In nucleotides, the CDR3 is TGTGCCAGCAGTTTAATGGCCAGAAACACCGGGGAGCTGTTTTTT. Its protein is CASSLMARNTGELFF.

The chain carries TRBV9 and TRBJ2-5; D remains ambiguous. The CDR3 contains 14 residues. V was trimmed by 3 bases and J by 5 bases, leaving 14 bases between them. Germline V CDR1 and CDR2: SGDLS, YYNGEE. The CDR3 region has the DNA TGTGCCAGCAGCGCTGACCAAGGGTTCGAGACCCAGTACTTC. Residues: CASSADQGFETQYF.

This clonotype was picked up one time. This rearrangement joins TRBV5-1 to TRBJ2-3; 8 positions agree with TRBD2. V gave up 4 bases and J gave up 2 bases; unmatched junction bases: 6. Germline V gives CDR1 SGHRS, CDR2 YFSETQ. The CDR3 covers 15 residues. DNA of the CDR3: TGCGCCAGCAGCGTTAGCGGGGCCCCCACAGATACGCAGTATTTT. Amino acid sequence: CASSVSGAPTDTQYF.

V is TRBV29-1 and J is TRBJ1-2, with 7 nucleotides matching TRBD1. The CDR3 is 13 residues long. Germline CDR1 SQVTM, CDR2 ANQGSEA. This chain's CDR3 is CSAKLTGNYGYTF. The CDR3 region has the DNA TGCAGTGCCAAACTGACAGGGAACTATGGCTACACCTTC.

This clonotype has a handful of counts. The CDR3 loop reads CATSDSGTGAKGYGYTF. The CDR3 DNA sequence: TGTGCCACCAGTGATTCCGGGACAGGGGCGAAGGGCTATGGCTACACCTTC. This chain joins TRBV24-1 and TRBJ1-2; 10 nucleotides agree with TRBD1. The CDR3 runs to 17 residues. Germline V gives CDR1 KGHDR, CDR2 SFDVKD. V was pared by 2 bases and J by 4 bases, with 9 bases of the junction left unmatched.

The chain couples TRBV29-1 to TRBJ1-6, with D uncertain. Germline V gives CDR1 SQVTM, CDR2 ANQGSEA. V lost 7 bases and J 8 bases, leaving 15 bases between the germline ends. The CDR3 covers 13 residues. The CDR3 here is CSDKGPAHSPLHF. The CDR3 coding sequence is TGCAGCGATAAAGGACCAGCGCATTCACCCCTCCACTTT.

About this clonotype: A read error may produce the germline difference seen at one junction end. The rearrangement uses TRBV5-6 and TRBJ2-3; D may be TRBD2 (6 bases). Germline CDR1 reads SGHDT; CDR2 reads YYEEEE. This CDR3 has 13 amino acids. The CDR3 here is CASSGGRTDKQYF. As DNA, the CDR3 is TGTGCCAGCAGCGGAGGGCGCACAGATAAGCAGTATTTT. Full variable domain (missing parts from reference TRBV5-6 and TRBJ2-3): DAGVTQSPTHLIKTRGQQVTLRCSPKSGHDTVSWYQQALGQGPQFIFQYYEEEERQRGNFPDRFSGHQFPNYSSELNVNALLLGDSALYLCASSGGRTDKQYFGPGTRLTVL.

The chain has TRBV7-2 and TRBJ1-2; 10 nucleotides match TRBD1. The CDR3 is 16 residues long. Germline assignment: CDR1 SGHTA and CDR2 FQGNSA. The V segment lost 3 bases and the J segment 2 bases; nucleotides outside the gene matches: 6. The CDR3 spells CASSFIDRGPNYGYTF. The CDR3 DNA is TGTGCCAGCAGCTTTATAGACAGGGGGCCAAACTATGGCTACACCTTC.

CDR3 DNA sequence: TGTGCCAGCAGTTCCCCAGGGGCGGGGGCAGAGCCCCAGCATTTT. It specifies CASSSPGAGAEPQHF. V is TRBV28 and J is TRBJ1-5; TRBD1 is a possible D gene (6 bases). Germline loops: CDR1 MDHEN, CDR2 SYDVKM. CDR3 length: 15 amino acids. Trimming pared 4 bases from V and 8 bases from J, leaving 18 bases between.

V usage is TRBV6-6 and J usage is TRBJ1-5; 9 nucleotides align to TRBD1. This CDR3 is 15 amino acids long. Germline CDR1 reads MNHNY; CDR2 reads SVGAGI (reference sequence). Losses at the gene ends were 2 bases for V and 6 bases for J; bases not matched to a gene: 5. The CDR3 here is CASSYDRGSSQPQHF. In nucleotides, the CDR3 is TGTGCCAGCAGTTACGACAGGGGGTCTAGTCAGCCCCAGCATTTT.

This chain uses TRBV4-3 with TRBJ2-3; TRBD1 aligns across 7 bases. Germline values: CDR1 LGHNA, CDR2 YSLEER. The CDR3 runs 17 residues. The J segment lost 1 base and the V segment lost 2 bases, leaving 9 bases of the junction unmatched. CDR3: CASSQFRQGVGTDTQYF. The CDR3 coding sequence is TGCGCCAGCAGCCAATTCCGTCAGGGGGTGGGCACAGATACGCAGTATTTT.